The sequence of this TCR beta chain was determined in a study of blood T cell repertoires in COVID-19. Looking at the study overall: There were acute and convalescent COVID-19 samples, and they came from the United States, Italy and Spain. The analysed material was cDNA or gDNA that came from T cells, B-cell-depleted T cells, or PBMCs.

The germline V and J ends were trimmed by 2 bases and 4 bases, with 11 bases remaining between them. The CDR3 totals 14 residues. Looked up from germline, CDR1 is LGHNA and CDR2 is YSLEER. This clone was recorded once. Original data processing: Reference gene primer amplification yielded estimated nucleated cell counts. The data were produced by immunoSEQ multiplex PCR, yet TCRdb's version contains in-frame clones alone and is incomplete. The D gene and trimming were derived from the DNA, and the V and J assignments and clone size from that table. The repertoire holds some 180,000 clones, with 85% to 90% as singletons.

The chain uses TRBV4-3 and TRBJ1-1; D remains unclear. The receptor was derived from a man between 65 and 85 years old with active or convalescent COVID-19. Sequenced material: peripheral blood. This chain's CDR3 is CASSQLGRGTEAFF. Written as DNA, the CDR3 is TGCGCCAGCAGCCAATTGGGCCGGGGCACTGAAGCTTTCTTT.